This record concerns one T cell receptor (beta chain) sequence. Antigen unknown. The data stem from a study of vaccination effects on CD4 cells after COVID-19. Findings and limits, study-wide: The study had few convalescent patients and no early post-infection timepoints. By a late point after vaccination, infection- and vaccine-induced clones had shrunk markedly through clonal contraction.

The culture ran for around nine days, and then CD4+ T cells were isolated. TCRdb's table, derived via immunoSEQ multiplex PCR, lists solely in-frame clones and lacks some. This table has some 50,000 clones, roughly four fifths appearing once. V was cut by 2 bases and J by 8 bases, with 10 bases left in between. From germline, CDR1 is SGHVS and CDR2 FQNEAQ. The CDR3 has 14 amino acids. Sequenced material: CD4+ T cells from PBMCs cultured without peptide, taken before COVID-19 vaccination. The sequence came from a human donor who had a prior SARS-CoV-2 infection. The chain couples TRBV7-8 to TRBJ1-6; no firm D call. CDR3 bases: TGTGCCAGCAGCTTAATTGAAAGTGATTCACCCCTCCACTTT. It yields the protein CASSLIESDSPLHF.